This T cell receptor beta chain was sequenced for a study of PD-L1 blockade in urothelial cancer. Across the study: Treatment start was followed by blood analysis at 3 weeks (second dose) and again at 6 weeks.

Time point reported: peripheral blood 6 weeks after treatment start. Repertoires were generated with immunoSEQ multiplex PCR, while TCRdb's copy carries only in-frame clones and drops some. This table holds just over 40,000 clones, around 84% found once. The CDR3 runs to 16 residues. The junction had 11 bases not matched to a gene; V was cut back by 6 bases and J by 2 bases. Germline CDR1 is LNHDA and CDR2 is SQIVND (reference sequence). The origin of this receptor is a man in his 70s with urothelial cancer. The rearrangement uses TRBV19 and TRBJ1-2; TRBD1 matches at 8 bases. Source: PBMCs, taken around atezolizumab (anti-PD-L1) treatment. CDR3 nucleotides: TGTGCCAGTAGCCCGACAGGGGTCGGGGGGAACTATGGCTACACCTTC. This sequence encodes CASSPTGVGGNYGYTF.